This T cell receptor beta chain was documented in a study of cytomegalovirus exposure and HLA in healthy donors. The overall study: In a later analysis, it was reported that the approximately 110 validation repertoires had been produced on the same platform as the 600 to 850 repertoires belonging to the first cohort.

The data were produced by immunoSEQ multiplex PCR, yet TCRdb's version contains in-frame clones alone and is incomplete. Of about 130,000 clones listed, roughly 93% are singletons. Germline V gene sequence: CDR1 LGHNA, CDR2 YNFKEQ. The CDR3 is 15 amino acids. The V and J ends lost 8 bases and 5 bases, in that order; junction bases with no gene match: 11. The material sequenced was PBMCs. The clonotype originates from a man between 18 and 35 years old in good health and CMV-seropositive. The chain is built from TRBV4-2 and TRBJ2-3, with 9 bases aligning to TRBD2. The CDR3 reads CASGSGGREGDTQYF. The DNA of the CDR3 is TGTGCCAGCGGGAGCGGAGGGCGGGAGGGAGATACGCAGTATTTT.